The 9 T cell receptor beta chains listed next were all sequenced from one sample in a study of shared clonotypes between healthy human individuals. The table came from immunoSEQ multiplex PCR; TCRdb's copy has only in-frame clones and leaves some out. Of some 900,000 clones in the sample, approximately 80% were seen once. The sequenced sample was memory CD4+ T cells sorted from blood. Subset in this sample: CD45RA-negative fraction. These receptors were collected from a man aged 18 to 29 in good health.

The chain links TRBV7-8 to TRBJ1-6; unclear D gene. Germline assignment: CDR1 SGHVS and CDR2 FQNEAQ. V was cut by 2 bases and J by 6 bases, with 11 bases left in between. This CDR3 contains 15 residues. The CDR3 spells CASSLRANSNSPLHF. The CDR3 region has the DNA TGTGCCAGCAGCTTACGTGCGAACAGTAATTCACCCCTCCACTTT.

The chain has TRBV7-9 and TRBJ1-1; D is ambiguous. Looked up from germline, CDR1 is SEHNR and CDR2 is FQNEAQ (reference sequence). V lost 4 bases to trimming and J lost 11 bases, with 17 bases between them. There are 13 residues in the CDR3. The CDR3 loop reads CASSSALIRSAFF. In nucleotides, the CDR3 is TGTGCCAGCAGCTCCGCACTAATAAGGTCTGCTTTCTTT.

The chain employs TRBV7-3 and TRBJ1-6, with D maybe TRBD1 (6 bases). V lost 1 base and J lost 8, with 36 bases in between. CDR1 is SGHTA, CDR2 FQGTGA, per germline. This CDR3 region has 23 residues. CDR3 in amino acids: CASSLNYRVGYFVRPGIDSPLHF. CDR3 DNA sequence: TGTGCCAGCAGCTTAAACTACAGGGTTGGGTATTTTGTGCGTCCGGGTATTGATTCACCCCTCCACTTT.

The J gene is TRBJ2-3, the V gene TRBV5-4; 7 nucleotides align to TRBD1. CDR3 length: 14 residues. Germline-derived CDR1 and CDR2 are SGHNT and YYREEE (reference sequence). V trimming: 9 bases; J trimming: 3 bases; junction bases outside the gene matches: 10. The CDR3 loop reads CATEDRTTTDTQYF. As DNA, the CDR3 is TGTGCCACTGAGGACAGGACCACAACAGATACGCAGTATTTT.

This sequence joins TRBV5-1 and TRBJ2-5, with D tentatively TRBD2 (5 bases). CDR1 is SGHRS, CDR2 YFSETQ, per germline. CDR3 length equals 11 residues. Trimming left V 10 bases short and J 5 bases short, with 12 bases between. CDR3 sequence: CACKSGETQYF. The CDR3 bases are TGCGCCTGCAAGTCGGGGGAGACCCAGTACTTC.

The chain links TRBV18 to TRBJ1-4; tentative D call: TRBD1 (6 bases). This CDR3 is built from 16 residues. In germline, CDR1 is KGHSH, CDR2 LQKENI. Trimming removed 3 bases at V and 0 bases at J, with 11 bases between. The CDR3 is CASSPRQAATNEKLFF. The CDR3 DNA reads as TGTGCCAGCTCACCGAGACAGGCGGCAACTAATGAAAAACTGTTTTTT.

The chain links TRBV7-9 to TRBJ1-3; 7 nucleotides line up with TRBD1. This CDR3 comprises 15 residues. Germline V gene sequence: CDR1 SEHNR, CDR2 FQNEAQ (reference sequence). The trim removed 6 bases at V and 0 bases at J, leaving 5 bases unmatched. The CDR3 region is CASSFDRVSGNTIYF. The DNA for the CDR3 is TGTGCCAGCAGTTTCGACAGGGTCTCTGGAAACACCATATATTTT.

The genes are TRBV11-1 and TRBJ2-3; TRBD1 is a possible D gene (5 bases). Trimming stripped 1 base from V and 0 bases from J, with 11 bases between. The CDR3 has 16 residues. Germline V gene data show CDR1 as SGHAT and CDR2 as FQDESV (reference sequence). The CDR3 reads CASSLGQLSSTDTQYF. CDR3 DNA sequence: TGTGCCAGCAGCTTAGGACAGCTATCTAGCACAGATACGCAGTATTTT.

A single count supports this clone. The CDR3 DNA follows: TGTGCCAGCAGCTTCGGCTCCTCTGGGGCCAACGTCCTGACTTTC. This codes for CASSFGSSGANVLTF. The chain carries TRBV7-3 and TRBJ2-6, with D unresolved. Trimming removed 3 bases from V and 0 bases from J, with 6 bases in between. The CDR3 consists of 15 residues. Germline CDR1 is SGHTA and CDR2 is FQGTGA.